These 13 T cell receptor beta chains originate from one sample sequenced in a study of fetal regulatory T cell absence and autoimmunity. Data came from immunoSEQ multiplex PCR; TCRdb stores just in-frame clones and leaves some out. The sample shows 95,000 to 100,000 clones, around 72% of them seen only once. Input material: pancreas tissue. Source of these receptors: a male donor with IPEX syndrome.

The V call is TRBV5-6, the J call TRBJ2-7; the match to TRBD2 covers 9 bases. CDR1 is SGHDT and CDR2 is YYEEEE in the germline V gene. The V gene end was trimmed by 4 bases and the J gene end by 4 bases; junction bases not matched to a gene: 3. The CDR3 totals 13 residues. The CDR3, as DNA: TGTGCCAGCAGCCCTAGCGGGGCATACGAGCAGTACTTC. Translated, it gives CASSPSGAYEQYF.

The chain carries TRBV5-6 and TRBJ2-2, with 14 bases that match TRBD2. CDR1 is SGHDT, CDR2 YYEEEE, per germline. The CDR3 extends over 16 amino acids. The V and J ends lost 5 bases and 3 bases, in that order; junction bases with no gene match: 3. The CDR3 DNA is TGTGCCAGCAGACCGGGACTAGCGGGGGACACCGGGGAGCTGTTTTTT. Encoded protein: CASRPGLAGDTGELFF.

The V call is TRBV7-9, the J call TRBJ2-3; TRBD1 aligns across 8 bases. The CDR3 is 15 residues long. V was clipped by 6 bases and J by 1 base; unmatched bases: 6. CDR1 and CDR2 from the germline V gene are SEHNR and FQNEAQ (reference sequence). CDR3 residues: CASSFRGRGTDTQYF. The CDR3 bases are TGTGCCAGCAGTTTCAGGGGGCGCGGCACAGATACGCAGTATTTT. The full variable domain, completed using reference TRBV7-9 and TRBJ2-3, is DTGVSQNPRHKITKRGQNVTFRCDPISEHNRLYWYRQTLGQGPEFLTYFQNEAQLEKSRLLSDRFSAERPKGSFSTLEIQRTEQGDSAMYLCASSFRGRGTDTQYFGPGTRLTVL.

The chain recombines TRBV27 with TRBJ2-7, with D possibly TRBD1 on 6 matching bases. This CDR3 region has 18 residues. V lost 5 bases to trimming and J lost 6 bases, with 29 bases between them. In germline, CDR1 is MNHEY, CDR2 SMNVEV (reference sequence). In nucleotides, the CDR3 is TGTGCCAGCAGTCCTACTCCCCCAACCCAGTACTGGGGGCTCGAGCAGTACTTC. Residues: CASSPTPPTQYWGLEQYF.

The V gene is TRBV4-2, the J gene TRBJ2-5, with 9 bases matching TRBD2. This CDR3 has 17 residues. The germline V gene encodes CDR1 LGHNA and CDR2 YNFKEQ. After removal of 0 bases from V and 3 bases from J, the junction contained 8 bases not matched to a gene. The CDR3 sequence: CASSQDLSGGYKETQYF. In DNA form, the CDR3 reads TGTGCCAGCAGCCAAGATCTTAGCGGGGGCTACAAAGAGACCCAGTACTTC.

The chain combines TRBV18 with TRBJ2-3; D might be TRBD1 or TRBD2, each matching 5 bases. The CDR3 extends over 14 amino acids. Germline CDR1 and CDR2: KGHSH and LQKENI. Trimming removed 4 bases from V and 6 bases from J, with 14 bases in between. The CDR3 region has the DNA TGTGCCAGCTCACTACTAGTAGAGGGGGATACGCAGTATTTT. This gives the protein CASSLLVEGDTQYF.

This clone occurred a few times. The chain carries TRBV19 and TRBJ2-1; 8 nucleotides match TRBD1. The CDR3 is 12 residues long. CDR1 and CDR2 from the germline V gene are LNHDA and SQIVND (reference sequence). V lost 3 bases and J lost 12; bases outside the gene matches: 4. The CDR3 coding sequence is TGTGCCAGTAGTATTGGTGGGACAGGGCAGTTCTTC. Its translation: CASSIGGTGQFF.

This sequence joins TRBV7-9 and TRBJ1-1; D possibly corresponds to TRBD1 (5 bases). The CDR3 runs 12 residues. The V end was cut by 3 bases, the J end by 7 bases, with 9 bases between. The V gene's germline CDR1 is SEHNR and CDR2 FQNEAQ (reference sequence). CDR3 sequence (DNA): TGTGCCAGCAGCTTCCAGGGTAGTGAAGCTTTCTTT. Amino acids: CASSFQGSEAFF.

This chain links TRBV9 with TRBJ2-3; 9 bases line up with TRBD2. With 4 bases clipped from V and 1 base from J, the junction kept 4 bases outside the gene matches. Germline V gene data show CDR1 as SGDLS and CDR2 as YYNGEE. The CDR3 covers 15 residues. CDR3 protein: CASSFKRGGTDTQYF. DNA for the CDR3: TGTGCCAGCAGCTTCAAGCGGGGGGGCACAGATACGCAGTATTTT.

V is TRBV6-6 and J is TRBJ2-2; 12 bases are a match to TRBD2. V was pared by 4 bases and J by 7 bases, with 7 bases of the junction left unmatched. Germline CDR1 and CDR2: MNHNY and SVGAGI (reference sequence). The CDR3 sequence is 16 residues long. Written as DNA, the CDR3 is TGTGCCAGCAGTTTGGGACTAGCGGGCATCTTCGGGGAGCTGTTTTTT. Translating it yields CASSLGLAGIFGELFF.

The rearrangement joins TRBV13 to TRBJ1-1; unclear D gene. The CDR3 spans 13 residues. Deletions cut 2 bases from V and 0 bases from J, with 4 bases between. Germline CDR1 is PRHDT and CDR2 is FYEKMQ (reference sequence). The DNA of the CDR3 is TGTGCCAGCAGCTTAAGTTTGAACACTGAAGCTTTCTTT. This translates into CASSLSLNTEAFF.

The CDR3, as DNA: TGTGCCAGCAGTGAGGCTAGCTCCTACAATGAGCAGTTCTTC. It yields the protein CASSEASSYNEQFF. This chain links TRBV25-1 with TRBJ2-1; D is uncertain. Trimming took off 3 bases at V and 0 bases at J, with 6 bases between the two ends. The CDR3 spans 14 residues. Germline V gene lookup returns CDR1 MGHDK and CDR2 SYGVNS.

The chain has TRBV10-3 and TRBJ2-1; 8 bases agree with TRBD2. V lost 7 bases to trimming and J lost 4 bases; unmatched junction nucleotides: 12. Germline V gene data show CDR1 as ENHRY and CDR2 as SYGVKD. There are 16 residues in the CDR3. Here the CDR3 DNA reads TGTGCCATCACTATGAGGGGAAGCGGGGGTTACAATGAGCAGTTCTTC. It specifies CAITMRGSGGYNEQFF.